The 4 T cell receptor beta chains below come from one sample, sequenced in a study of cytomegalovirus exposure and HLA in healthy donors. PCR was performed using 60 Vbeta and 13 Jbeta primers. TCRdb keeps only in-frame clones here, not all; method: immunoSEQ multiplex PCR. This sample has about 86,000 clones, with 70% to 85% found just once. The material sequenced was PBMCs. The origin of the receptors is a man in his 60s in good health and CMV-seronegative.

The table lists this clone with a few counts. This chain links TRBV29-1 with TRBJ1-3, with D maybe TRBD1 (6 bases). V dropped 3 bases and J dropped 4 bases, with 10 bases sitting between them. Germline assignment: CDR1 SQVTM and CDR2 ANQGSEA. The CDR3 contains 13 residues. Written as DNA, the CDR3 is TGCAGCGTTGATTCAGGGGTCGGAAACACCATATATTTT. Its translation: CSVDSGVGNTIYF.

This chain links TRBV7-8 with TRBJ1-4; D is possibly TRBD1 (5 bases). V lost 0 bases and J lost 8, with 13 bases in between. Germline loops: CDR1 SGHVS, CDR2 FQNEAQ. The CDR3 covers 15 residues. Here the CDR3 reads CASSLARGPGEKLFF. DNA of the CDR3: TGTGCCAGCAGCTTAGCGAGAGGCCCAGGGGAAAAACTGTTTTTT.

This clone appeared a single time. The chain recombines TRBV9 with TRBJ1-6, with 10 positions matching TRBD1. With V trimmed by 3 bases and J by 10 bases, 13 bases remained unmatched. The CDR3 extends over 17 amino acids. CDR1 and CDR2 from the germline V gene are SGDLS and YYNGEE. The CDR3 region is CASSDHFGDRGRSPLHF. The CDR3, as DNA: TGTGCCAGCAGCGACCACTTTGGGGACAGGGGAAGATCACCCCTCCACTTT.

This chain connects TRBV9 to TRBJ1-4; 8 bases are a match to TRBD1. The CDR3 has 13 residues. V shed 3 bases and J 13 bases; nucleotides not matched to a gene: 8. The germline gives CDR1 SGDLS, CDR2 YYNGEE. The CDR3 loop is CASSDRTGRRLFF. CDR3 DNA sequence: TGTGCCAGCAGCGACAGGACAGGGCGAAGACTGTTTTTT.